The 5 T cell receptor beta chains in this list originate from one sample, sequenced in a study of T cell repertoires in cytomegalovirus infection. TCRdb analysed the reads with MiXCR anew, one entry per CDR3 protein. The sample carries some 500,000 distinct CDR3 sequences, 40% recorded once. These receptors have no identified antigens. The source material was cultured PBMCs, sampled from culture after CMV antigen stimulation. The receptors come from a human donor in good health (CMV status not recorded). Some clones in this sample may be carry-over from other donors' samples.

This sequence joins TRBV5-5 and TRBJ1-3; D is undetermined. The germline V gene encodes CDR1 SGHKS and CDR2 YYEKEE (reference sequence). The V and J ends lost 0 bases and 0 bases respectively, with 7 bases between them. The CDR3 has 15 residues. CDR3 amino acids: CASSLGEDSGNTIYF. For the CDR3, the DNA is TGTGCCAGCAGCTTGGGGGAGGACTCTGGAAACACCATATATTTT.

The CDR3 coding sequence is TGTGCCAGCAGCTTGTCCTCTGAAGATACGCAGTATTTT. Its protein product is CASSLSSEDTQYF. The chain has TRBV5-4 and TRBJ2-3; the D is unclear. The CDR3 sequence is 13 residues long. With 1 base removed from V and 5 bases from J, the gap between germline ends came to 8 bases. Germline V lookup: CDR1 SGHNT, CDR2 YYREEE (reference sequence).

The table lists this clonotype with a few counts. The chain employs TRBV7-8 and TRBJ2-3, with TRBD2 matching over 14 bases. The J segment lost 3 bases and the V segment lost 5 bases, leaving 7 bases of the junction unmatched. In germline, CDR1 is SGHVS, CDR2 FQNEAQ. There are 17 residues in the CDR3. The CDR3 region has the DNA TGTGCCAGCAGCCCTTTCCGGACTAGCGGGAGGACAGATACGCAGTATTTT. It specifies CASSPFRTSGRTDTQYF.

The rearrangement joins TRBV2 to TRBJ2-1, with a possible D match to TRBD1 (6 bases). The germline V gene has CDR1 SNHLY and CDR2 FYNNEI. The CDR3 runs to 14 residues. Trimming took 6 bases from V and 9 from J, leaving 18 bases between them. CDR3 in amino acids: CASSSGIQGIEQFF. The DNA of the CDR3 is TGTGCCAGCAGCTCAGGGATACAGGGAATTGAGCAGTTCTTC.

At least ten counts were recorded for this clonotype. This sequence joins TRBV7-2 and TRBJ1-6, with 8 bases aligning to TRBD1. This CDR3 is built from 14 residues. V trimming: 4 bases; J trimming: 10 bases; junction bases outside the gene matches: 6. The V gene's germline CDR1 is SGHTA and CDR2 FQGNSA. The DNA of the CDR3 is TGTGCCAGCAGCTCAGACAGGGGTTACTCACCCCTCCACTTT. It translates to CASSSDRGYSPLHF.